The rows below give T cell receptor beta chains drawn from one sample of a study of blood T cell repertoires in COVID-19. The method was immunoSEQ multiplex PCR; TCRdb's version includes in-frame clones alone and lacks a portion of them. The sample holds 30,000 to 40,000 clones; approximately 85% are singletons and the top ten take 44%. The sample consisted of peripheral blood. Receptors originate from a man aged 55 to 70 with active or convalescent COVID-19. CDR3s include the opening cysteine and the closing phenylalanine or tryptophan. D genes are given only for firm matches. The size entry is marked missing in some rows and otherwise reads once, few, many or a size class.

v_call: TRBV5-1; clone_size: .; d_call: .; j_call: TRBJ2-5; cdr3_aa: CASSLGTGGYLQETQYF; cdr3_nt: TGCGCCAGCAGCTTGGGGACCGGGGGATACCTTCAAGAGACCCAGTACTTC
v_call: TRBV19; clone_size: .; d_call: .; j_call: TRBJ1-4; cdr3_aa: CASRTTGSANEKLFF; cdr3_nt: TGTGCCAGTAGGACAACAGGTTCAGCTAATGAAAAACTGTTTTTT
v_call: TRBV1; clone_size: .; d_call: .; j_call: TRBJ1-5; cdr3_aa: CTSSQLDRVISPQHF; cdr3_nt: TGCACCAGCAGCCAGCTGGACAGGGTGATTTCGCCCCAGCATTTT
v_call: TRBV6-1; clone_size: .; d_call: .; j_call: TRBJ1-1; cdr3_aa: CASSELPDWTGSDTEAFF; cdr3_nt: TGTGCCAGCAGTGAACTCCCAGATTGGACGGGGAGTGACACTGAAGCTTTCTTT
v_call: TRBV4-1; clone_size: few; d_call: TRBD1; j_call: TRBJ1-5; cdr3_aa: CASSQFGQDRNQPQHF; cdr3_nt: TGCGCCAGCAGCCAGTTCGGACAGGATAGGAATCAGCCCCAGCATTTT
v_call: TRBV6-5; clone_size: .; d_call: TRBD1; j_call: TRBJ1-2; cdr3_aa: CASSPGGTGVYGYTF; cdr3_nt: TGTGCCAGCAGTCCGGGGGGGACAGGGGTCTATGGCTACACCTTC
v_call: TRBV9; clone_size: .; d_call: TRBD1; j_call: TRBJ1-5; cdr3_aa: CASSDTGENNQPQHF; cdr3_nt: TGTGCCAGCAGCGATACAGGGGAAAACAATCAGCCCCAGCATTTT
v_call: TRBV9; clone_size: .; d_call: TRBD1; j_call: TRBJ1-2; cdr3_aa: CASSVTGGDYGYTF; cdr3_nt: TGTGCCAGCAGCGTTACAGGGGGTGACTATGGCTACACCTTC
v_call: TRBV6-5; clone_size: .; d_call: TRBD1; j_call: TRBJ1-2; cdr3_aa: CASSRQGTGNYGYTF; cdr3_nt: TGTGCCAGCAGCCGGCAAGGGACAGGAAACTATGGCTACACCTTC
v_call: TRBV5-1; clone_size: .; d_call: TRBD2; j_call: TRBJ2-3; cdr3_aa: CASSPTSGGDTQYF; cdr3_nt: TGCGCCAGCAGCCCTACTAGCGGGGGAGATACGCAGTATTTT